This passage covers 4 T cell receptor beta chains from one sample sequenced in a study of cytomegalovirus exposure and HLA in healthy donors. The PCR made use of 60 Vbeta and 13 Jbeta primers. Generated by immunoSEQ multiplex PCR, the TCRdb table keeps only in-frame clones and is missing some. The repertoire holds fewer than 85,000 clones, with 84% as singletons. Sample: PBMCs. These receptors all come from a man in his 70s in good health and CMV-seropositive.

This clone came up a few times. Here the CDR3 DNA reads TGTGCCAGCAGTGCCCAGACCTCTAGCGGGAGTGGAGATGAGCAGTTCTTC. This sequence encodes CASSAQTSSGSGDEQFF. The genes are TRBV6-1 and TRBJ2-1; 10 bases line up with TRBD2. Looked up from germline, CDR1 is MNHNS and CDR2 is SASEGT. The CDR3 runs 17 residues. V shed 4 bases, J shed 8 bases, and the junction held 14 bases outside the gene matches.

Comments on this clone: The sample has other DNA sequences that encode this CDR3 too. V gene TRBV19 combines with J gene TRBJ2-3, with D maybe TRBD1 (6 bases). The germline V gene has CDR1 LNHDA and CDR2 SQIVND (reference sequence). The CDR3 is made up of 13 amino acids. With 2 bases removed from V and 3 bases from J, the gap between germline ends came to 6 bases. CDR3 protein: CASSIQGTDTQYF. Here the CDR3 DNA reads TGTGCCAGTAGTATACAGGGGACAGATACGCAGTATTTT.

J is TRBJ2-2 and V is TRBV2; 7 nucleotides agree with TRBD1. This CDR3 has 14 amino acids. V trimming: 9 bases; J trimming: 2 bases; junction bases outside the gene matches: 6. Germline V gives CDR1 SNHLY, CDR2 FYNNEI. DNA for the CDR3: TGTGCCAGTCCCCGGGACAGTAACACCGGGGAGCTGTTTTTT. Its protein is CASPRDSNTGELFF.

This chain connects TRBV18 to TRBJ1-6, with 7 bases lining up with TRBD1. With 5 bases clipped from V and 5 bases from J, the junction kept 3 bases outside the gene matches. The V gene's germline CDR1 is KGHSH and CDR2 LQKENI. This CDR3 has 14 amino acids. In nucleotides, the CDR3 is TGTGCCAGCTCAACTACAGGGGATAATTCACCCCTCCACTTT. Translated, it gives CASSTTGDNSPLHF.